This T cell receptor beta chain was captured by sequencing in a study of breast tumors, draining lymph nodes, adjacent tissues. The lymph nodes were axillary draining lymph nodes from breast cancer patients. This CDR3 is 14 amino acids long. V lost 5 bases and J 4 bases, leaving 11 bases between the germline ends. Germline CDR1 reads MDHEN; CDR2 reads SYDVKM. Each CDR3 protein gets one entry after TCRdb re-called the multiplex PCR reads with MiXCR. The sample contains around 140,000 distinct CDR3 sequences, more than 20% of which appear only once. This clonotype was seen many times. The rearrangement uses TRBV28 and TRBJ1-4, with unresolved D. The specimen was axillary lymph node tissue. This receptor was taken from a female donor with breast cancer. Some clones in this sample may be carry-over from other donors' samples. CDR3 amino acids: CASSPLGFNEKLFF. The CDR3 DNA reads as TGTGCCAGCAGTCCCCTAGGGTTTAATGAAAAACTGTTTTTT.